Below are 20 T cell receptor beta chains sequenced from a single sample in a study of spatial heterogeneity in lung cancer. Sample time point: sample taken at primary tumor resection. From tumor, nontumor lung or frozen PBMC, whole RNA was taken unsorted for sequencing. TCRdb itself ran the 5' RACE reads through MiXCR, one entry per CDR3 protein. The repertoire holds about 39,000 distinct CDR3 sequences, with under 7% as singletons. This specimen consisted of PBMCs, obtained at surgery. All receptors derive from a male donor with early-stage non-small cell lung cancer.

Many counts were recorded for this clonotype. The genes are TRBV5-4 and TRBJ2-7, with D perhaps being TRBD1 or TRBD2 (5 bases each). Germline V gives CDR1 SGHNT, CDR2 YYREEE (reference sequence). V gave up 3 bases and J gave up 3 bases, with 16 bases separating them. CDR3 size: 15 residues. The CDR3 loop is CASSSGTPKFYEQYF. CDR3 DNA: TGTGCCAGCAGCTCCGGGACCCCGAAGTTCTACGAGCAGTACTTC. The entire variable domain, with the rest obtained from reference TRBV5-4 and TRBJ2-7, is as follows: ETGVTQSPTHLIKTRGQQVTLRCSSQSGHNTVSWYQQALGQGPQFIFQYYREEENGRGNFPPRFSGLQFPNYSSELNVNALELDDSALYLCASSSGTPKFYEQYFGPGTRLTVT.

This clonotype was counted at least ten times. The CDR3 reads CASSSRTGGFSNQPQHF. The DNA of the CDR3 is TGTGCCAGCAGCTCACGGACAGGGGGATTTAGCAATCAGCCCCAGCATTTT. This sequence joins TRBV7-2 and TRBJ1-5; 10 bases map to TRBD1. Unmatched junction bases numbered 6, after V lost 4 bases and J lost 0 bases. Germline assignment: CDR1 SGHTA and CDR2 FQGNSA. The CDR3 contains 17 residues.

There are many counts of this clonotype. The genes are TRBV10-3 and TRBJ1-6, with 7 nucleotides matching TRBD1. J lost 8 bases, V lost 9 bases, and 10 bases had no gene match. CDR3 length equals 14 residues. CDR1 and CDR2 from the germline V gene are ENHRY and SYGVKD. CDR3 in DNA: TGTGCCATTTCAGAGCAGGGGGTAGATTCACCCCTCCACTTT. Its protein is CAISEQGVDSPLHF.

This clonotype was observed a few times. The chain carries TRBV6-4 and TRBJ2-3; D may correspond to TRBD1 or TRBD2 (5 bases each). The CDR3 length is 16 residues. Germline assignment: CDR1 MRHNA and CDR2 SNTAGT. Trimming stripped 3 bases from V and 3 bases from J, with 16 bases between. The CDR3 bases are TGTGCCAGCAGTGATTCCCCTGGGGGTTCTACAGATACGCAGTATTTT. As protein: CASSDSPGGSTDTQYF.

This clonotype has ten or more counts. Written as DNA, the CDR3 is TGCGCCAGCAGCTTGTCCTCCACCAGGGCCACTGAAGCTTTCTTT. Translation gives CASSLSSTRATEAFF. J is TRBJ1-1 and V is TRBV5-1, with D possibly matching TRBD1 (5 bases). V lost 1 base and J lost 4, with 14 bases in between. This CDR3 is 15 amino acids long. Germline V CDR1 and CDR2: SGHRS, YFSETQ. Based on the CDR3 plus reference TRBV5-1 and TRBJ1-1, the full variable domain is KAGVTQTPRYLIKTRGQQVTLSCSPISGHRSVSWYQQTPGQGLQFLFEYFSETQRNKGNFPGRFSGRQFSNSRSEMNVSTLELGDSALYLCASSLSSTRATEAFFGQGTRLTVV.

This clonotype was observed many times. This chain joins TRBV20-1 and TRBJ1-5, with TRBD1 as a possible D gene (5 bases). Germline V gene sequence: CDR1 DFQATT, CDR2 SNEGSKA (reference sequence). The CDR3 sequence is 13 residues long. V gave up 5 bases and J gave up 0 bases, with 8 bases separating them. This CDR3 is CSAGGTSNQPQHF. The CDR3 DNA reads TGCAGTGCTGGAGGGACTAGCAATCAGCCCCAGCATTTT.

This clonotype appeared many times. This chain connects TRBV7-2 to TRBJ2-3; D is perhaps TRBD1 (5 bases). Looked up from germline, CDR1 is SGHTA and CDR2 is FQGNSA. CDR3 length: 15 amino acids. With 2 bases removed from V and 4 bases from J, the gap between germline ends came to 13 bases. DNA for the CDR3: TGTGCCAGCAGCTTAACCCGACAGTTTTCAGATACGCAGTATTTT. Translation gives CASSLTRQFSDTQYF. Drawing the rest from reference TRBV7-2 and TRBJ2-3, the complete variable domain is GAGVSQSPSNKVTEKGKDVELRCDPISGHTALYWYRQSLGQGLEFLIYFQGNSAPDKSGLPSDRFSAERTGGSVSTLTIQRTQQEDSAVYLCASSLTRQFSDTQYFGPGTRLTVL.

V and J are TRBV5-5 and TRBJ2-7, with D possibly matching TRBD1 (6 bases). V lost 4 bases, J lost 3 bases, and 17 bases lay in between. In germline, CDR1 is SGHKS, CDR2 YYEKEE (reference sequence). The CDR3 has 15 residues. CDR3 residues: CASSPFRTAYYEQYF. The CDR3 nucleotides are TGTGCCAGCAGCCCTTTCCGGACAGCGTACTACGAGCAGTACTTC. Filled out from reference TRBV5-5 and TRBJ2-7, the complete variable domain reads DAGVTQSPTHLIKTRGQQVTLRCSPISGHKSVSWYQQVLGQGPQFIFQYYEKEERGRGNFPDRFSARQFPNYSSELNVNALLLGDSALYLCASSPFRTAYYEQYFGPGTRLTVT.

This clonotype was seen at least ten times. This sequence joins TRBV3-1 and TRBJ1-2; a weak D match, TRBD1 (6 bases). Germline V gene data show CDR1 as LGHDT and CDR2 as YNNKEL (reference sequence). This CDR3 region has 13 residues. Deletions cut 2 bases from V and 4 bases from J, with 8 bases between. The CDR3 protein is CASSQQDSYGYTF. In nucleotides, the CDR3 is TGTGCCAGCAGCCAACAGGACAGCTATGGCTACACCTTC.

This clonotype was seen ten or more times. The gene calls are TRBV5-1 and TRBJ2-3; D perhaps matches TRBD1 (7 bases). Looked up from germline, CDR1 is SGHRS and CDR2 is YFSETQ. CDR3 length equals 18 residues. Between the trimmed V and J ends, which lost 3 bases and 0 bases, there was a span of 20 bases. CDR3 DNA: TGCGCCAGCAGCTCTCGTGGACCAGGGGGGACTAGCACAGATACGCAGTATTTT. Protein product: CASSSRGPGGTSTDTQYF. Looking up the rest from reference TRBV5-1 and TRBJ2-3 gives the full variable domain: KAGVTQTPRYLIKTRGQQVTLSCSPISGHRSVSWYQQTPGQGLQFLFEYFSETQRNKGNFPGRFSGRQFSNSRSEMNVSTLELGDSALYLCASSSRGPGGTSTDTQYFGPGTRLTVL.

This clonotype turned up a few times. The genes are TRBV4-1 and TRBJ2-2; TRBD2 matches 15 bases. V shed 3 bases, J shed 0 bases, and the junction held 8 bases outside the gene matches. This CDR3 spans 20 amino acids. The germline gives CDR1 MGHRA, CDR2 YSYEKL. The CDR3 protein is CASSQIGLAGGRTNTGELFF. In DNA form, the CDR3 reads TGCGCCAGCAGCCAGATTGGACTAGCGGGGGGGAGAACGAACACCGGGGAGCTGTTTTTT.

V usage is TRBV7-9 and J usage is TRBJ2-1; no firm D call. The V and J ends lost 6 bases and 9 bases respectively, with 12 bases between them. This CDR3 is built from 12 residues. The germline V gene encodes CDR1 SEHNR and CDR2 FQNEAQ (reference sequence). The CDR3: CASSRLVGEQFF. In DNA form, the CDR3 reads TGTGCCAGCAGTCGATTAGTGGGTGAGCAGTTCTTC.

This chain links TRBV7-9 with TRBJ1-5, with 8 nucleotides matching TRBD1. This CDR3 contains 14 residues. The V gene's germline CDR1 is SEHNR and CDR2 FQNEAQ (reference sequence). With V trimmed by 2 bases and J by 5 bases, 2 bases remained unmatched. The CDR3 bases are TGTGCCAGCAGCTTACAGGGGGCCTATCAGCCCCAGCATTTT. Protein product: CASSLQGAYQPQHF.

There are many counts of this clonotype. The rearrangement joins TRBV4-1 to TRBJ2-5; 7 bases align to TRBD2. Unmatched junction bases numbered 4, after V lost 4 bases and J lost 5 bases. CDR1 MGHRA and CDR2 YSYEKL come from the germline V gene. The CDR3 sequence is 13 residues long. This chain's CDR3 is CASSLAGWETQYF. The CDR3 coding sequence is TGCGCCAGCAGCCTAGCGGGTTGGGAGACCCAGTACTTC.

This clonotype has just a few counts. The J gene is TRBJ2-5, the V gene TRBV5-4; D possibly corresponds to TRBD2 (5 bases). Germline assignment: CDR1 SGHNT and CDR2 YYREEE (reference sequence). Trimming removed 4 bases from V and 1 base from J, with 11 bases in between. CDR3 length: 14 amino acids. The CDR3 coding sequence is TGTGCCAGCAGCCCAGGACTGATCCAAGAGACCCAGTACTTC. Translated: CASSPGLIQETQYF.

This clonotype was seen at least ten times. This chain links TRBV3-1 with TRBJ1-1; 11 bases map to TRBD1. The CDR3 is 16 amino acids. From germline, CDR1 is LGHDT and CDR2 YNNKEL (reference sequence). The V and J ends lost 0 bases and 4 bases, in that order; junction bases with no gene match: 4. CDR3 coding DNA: TGTGCCAGCAGCCAAGATTCCGGGACAGGGGGCACTGAAGCTTTCTTT. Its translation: CASSQDSGTGGTEAFF.

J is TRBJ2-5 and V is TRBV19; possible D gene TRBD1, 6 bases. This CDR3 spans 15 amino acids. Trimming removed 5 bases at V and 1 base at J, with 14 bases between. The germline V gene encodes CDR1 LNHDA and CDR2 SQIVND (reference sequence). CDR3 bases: TGTGCCAGTAGTCCCTTCACAGGGAGCCAAGAGACCCAGTACTTC. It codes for CASSPFTGSQETQYF.

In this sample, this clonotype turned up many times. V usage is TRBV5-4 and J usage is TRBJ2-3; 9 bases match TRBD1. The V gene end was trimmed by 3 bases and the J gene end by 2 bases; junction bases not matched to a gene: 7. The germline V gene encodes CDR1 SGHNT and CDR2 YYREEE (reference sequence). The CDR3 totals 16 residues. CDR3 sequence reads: CASSSRDRVFTDTQYF. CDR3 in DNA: TGTGCCAGCAGCTCCCGGGACAGGGTATTCACAGATACGCAGTATTTT.

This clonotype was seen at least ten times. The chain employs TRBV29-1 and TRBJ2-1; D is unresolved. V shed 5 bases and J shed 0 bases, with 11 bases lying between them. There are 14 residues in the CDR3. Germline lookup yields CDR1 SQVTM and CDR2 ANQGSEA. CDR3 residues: CSVPTVSSYNEQFF. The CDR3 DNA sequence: TGCAGCGTTCCCACAGTGAGCTCCTACAATGAGCAGTTCTTC.

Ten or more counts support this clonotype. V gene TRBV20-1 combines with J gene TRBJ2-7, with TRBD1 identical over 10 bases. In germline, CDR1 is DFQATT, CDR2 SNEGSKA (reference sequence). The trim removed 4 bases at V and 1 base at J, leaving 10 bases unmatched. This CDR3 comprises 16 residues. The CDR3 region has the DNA TGCAGTGCTAAGACAGGGGGCTATGTTGAGTCCTACGAGCAGTACTTC. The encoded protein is CSAKTGGYVESYEQYF.